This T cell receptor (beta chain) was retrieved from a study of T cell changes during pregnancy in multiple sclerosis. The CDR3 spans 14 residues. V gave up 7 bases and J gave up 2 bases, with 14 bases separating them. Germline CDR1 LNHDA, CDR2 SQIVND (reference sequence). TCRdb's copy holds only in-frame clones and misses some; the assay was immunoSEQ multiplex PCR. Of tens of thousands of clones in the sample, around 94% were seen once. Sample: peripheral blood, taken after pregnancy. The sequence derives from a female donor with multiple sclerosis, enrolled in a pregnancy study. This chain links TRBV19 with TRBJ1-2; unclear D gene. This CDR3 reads CASTLGQLNYGYTF. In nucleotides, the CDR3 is TGTGCCAGTACCCTTGGGCAGCTAAACTATGGCTACACCTTC.